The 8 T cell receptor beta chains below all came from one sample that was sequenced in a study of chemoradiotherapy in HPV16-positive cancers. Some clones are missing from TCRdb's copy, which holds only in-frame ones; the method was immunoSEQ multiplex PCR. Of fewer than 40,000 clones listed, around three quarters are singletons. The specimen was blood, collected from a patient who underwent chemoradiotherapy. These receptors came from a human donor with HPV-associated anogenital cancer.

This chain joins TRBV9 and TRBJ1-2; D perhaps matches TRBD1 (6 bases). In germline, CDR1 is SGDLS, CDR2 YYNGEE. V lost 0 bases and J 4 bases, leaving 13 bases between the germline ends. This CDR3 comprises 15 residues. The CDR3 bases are TGTGCCAGCAGCGTAGCTCTGGGAGGGGGCTATGGCTACACCTTC. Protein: CASSVALGGGYGYTF.

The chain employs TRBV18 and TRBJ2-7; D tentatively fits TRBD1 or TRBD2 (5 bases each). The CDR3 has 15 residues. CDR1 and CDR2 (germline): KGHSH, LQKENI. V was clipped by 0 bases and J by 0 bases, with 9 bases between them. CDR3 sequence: CASSPPAGASYEQYF. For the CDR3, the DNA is TGTGCCAGCTCACCACCGGCCGGGGCCTCCTACGAGCAGTACTTC.

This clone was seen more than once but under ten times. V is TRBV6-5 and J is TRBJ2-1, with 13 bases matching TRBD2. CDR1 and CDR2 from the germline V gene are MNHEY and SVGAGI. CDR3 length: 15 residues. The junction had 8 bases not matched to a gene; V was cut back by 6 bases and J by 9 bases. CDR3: CASSGTSGGAAEQFF. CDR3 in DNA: TGTGCCAGCAGCGGAACTAGCGGGGGGGCCGCTGAGCAGTTCTTC.

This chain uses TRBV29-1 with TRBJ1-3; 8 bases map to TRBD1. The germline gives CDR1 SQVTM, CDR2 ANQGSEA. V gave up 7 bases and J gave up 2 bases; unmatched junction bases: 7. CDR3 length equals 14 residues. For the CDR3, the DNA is TGCAGCGCCGGTCAGACAGGGGCTGGAAACACCATATATTTT. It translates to CSAGQTGAGNTIYF.

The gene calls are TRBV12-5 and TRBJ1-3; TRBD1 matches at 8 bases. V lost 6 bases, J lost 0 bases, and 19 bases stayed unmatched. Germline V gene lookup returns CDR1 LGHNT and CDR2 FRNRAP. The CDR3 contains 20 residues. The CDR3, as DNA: TGTGCTAGTGGCCTGAGTCCTTTATCGGGACAGGCCCGCTCTGGAAACACCATATATTTT. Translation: CASGLSPLSGQARSGNTIYF.

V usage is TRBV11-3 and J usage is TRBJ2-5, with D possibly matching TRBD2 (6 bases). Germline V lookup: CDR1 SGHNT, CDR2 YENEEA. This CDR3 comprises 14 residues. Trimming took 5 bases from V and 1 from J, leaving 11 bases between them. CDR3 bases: TGTGCCAGCAGCCGCGGGGACGCCCAAGAGACCCAGTACTTC. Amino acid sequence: CASSRGDAQETQYF.

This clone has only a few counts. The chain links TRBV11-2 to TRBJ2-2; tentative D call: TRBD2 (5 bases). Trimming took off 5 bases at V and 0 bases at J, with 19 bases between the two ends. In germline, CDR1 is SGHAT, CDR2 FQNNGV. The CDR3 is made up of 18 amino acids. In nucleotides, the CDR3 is TGTGCCAGCAGCCCCCCCCTGGACTTGACAACGAACACCGGGGAGCTGTTTTTT. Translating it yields CASSPPLDLTTNTGELFF.

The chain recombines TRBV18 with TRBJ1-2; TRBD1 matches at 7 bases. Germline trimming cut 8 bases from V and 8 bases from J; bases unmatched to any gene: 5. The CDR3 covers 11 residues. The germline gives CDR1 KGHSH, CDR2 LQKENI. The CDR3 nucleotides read TGTGCCAGCACCAGGGGGGACGGCTACACCTTC. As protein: CASTRGDGYTF. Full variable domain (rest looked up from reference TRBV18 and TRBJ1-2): NAGVMQNPRHLVRRRGQEARLRCSPMKGHSHVYWYRQLPEEGLKFMVYLQKENIIDESGMPKERFSAEFPKEGPSILRIQQVVRGDSAAYFCASTRGDGYTFGSGTRLTVV.